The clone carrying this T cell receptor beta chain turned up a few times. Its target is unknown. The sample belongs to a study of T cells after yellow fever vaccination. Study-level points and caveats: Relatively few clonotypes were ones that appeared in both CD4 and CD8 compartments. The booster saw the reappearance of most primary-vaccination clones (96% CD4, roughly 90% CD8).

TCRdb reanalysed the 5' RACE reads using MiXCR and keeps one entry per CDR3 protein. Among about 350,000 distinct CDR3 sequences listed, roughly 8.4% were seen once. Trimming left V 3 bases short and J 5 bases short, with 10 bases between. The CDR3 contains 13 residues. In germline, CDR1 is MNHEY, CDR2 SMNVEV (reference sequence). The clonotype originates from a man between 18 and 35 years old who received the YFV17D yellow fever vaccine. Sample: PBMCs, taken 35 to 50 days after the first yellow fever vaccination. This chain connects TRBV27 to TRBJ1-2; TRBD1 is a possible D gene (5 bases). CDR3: CASSFGGTYGYTF. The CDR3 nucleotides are TGTGCCAGCAGTTTCGGAGGGACGTATGGCTACACCTTC.